The 14 T cell receptor beta chains given below trace back to one sample, sequenced in a study of T-cell reconstitution after alpha-beta-depleted transplantation in children. Preparation of the TCRbeta library involved a method that used unique molecular identifiers. MiXCR was run by TCRdb on the PCR reads, yielding one entry per CDR3 protein. This table holds 400,000 to 550,000 distinct CDR3 sequences, about 11% found once. Specimen: PBMCs, collected before TCRalphabeta/CD19-depleted stem cell transplant. The receptors stem from a child under 10 years old with inherited bone marrow failure, due to receive a stem cell transplant.

The chain employs TRBV5-6 and TRBJ1-2; no clear D gene. CDR1 is SGHDT and CDR2 is YYEEEE in the germline V gene. Trimming removed 3 bases at V and 3 bases at J, with 12 bases between. This CDR3 has 14 residues. The CDR3 spells CASSSLSEDYGYTF. The CDR3 DNA reads TGTGCCAGCAGCTCGCTGTCAGAGGACTATGGCTACACCTTC. The full variable domain, rest sourced from reference TRBV5-6 and TRBJ1-2, is DAGVTQSPTHLIKTRGQQVTLRCSPKSGHDTVSWYQQALGQGPQFIFQYYEEEERQRGNFPDRFSGHQFPNYSSELNVNALLLGDSALYLCASSSLSEDYGYTFGSGTRLTVV.

Only a few counts were recorded for this clonotype. This chain joins TRBV14 and TRBJ2-7; 7 bases agree with TRBD2. V lost 4 bases to trimming and J lost 4 bases; unmatched junction nucleotides: 7. CDR1 is SGHDN and CDR2 is FVKESK in the germline V gene. This CDR3 is 14 amino acids long. CDR3 nucleotide sequence: TGTGCCAGCAGCCCCGCCAGCGGGATTTACGAGCAGTACTTC. Protein: CASSPASGIYEQYF.

CDR3 residues: CASSLASEPGAFF. For the CDR3, the DNA is TGTGCCAGCAGCTTAGCTTCAGAGCCCGGAGCTTTCTTT. This chain links TRBV7-9 with TRBJ1-1; no clear D. V lost 0 bases and J 10 bases, leaving 12 bases between the germline ends. Germline V lookup: CDR1 SEHNR, CDR2 FQNEAQ (reference sequence). This CDR3 has 13 amino acids.

This clonotype was detected a few times. For the CDR3, the DNA is TGCGCCAGCAGCCAAGATGACGGGGACGGGGGCAATGAGCAGTTCTTC. Protein sequence: CASSQDDGDGGNEQFF. The chain joins TRBV4-3 to TRBJ2-1, with D maybe TRBD2 (6 bases). Germline lookup yields CDR1 LGHNA and CDR2 YSLEER. V was shortened by 0 bases and J by 6 bases, with 15 bases between the two germline ends. This CDR3 is 16 amino acids long.

There are many counts of this clonotype. This chain connects TRBV5-1 to TRBJ2-7; 9 nucleotides agree with TRBD1. V trimming: 4 bases; J trimming: 4 bases; junction bases outside the gene matches: 9. The CDR3 runs 15 residues. From germline, CDR1 is SGHRS and CDR2 YFSETQ. The CDR3 DNA sequence: TGCGCCAGCAGCCCCCGGCGGACAGGGGTATACGAGCAGTACTTC. Translated, it gives CASSPRRTGVYEQYF.

The chain links TRBV7-6 to TRBJ2-1; 13 bases agree with TRBD2. The CDR3 is 15 amino acids. Germline CDR1 is SGHVS and CDR2 is FNYEAQ. The V gene end was trimmed by 1 base and the J gene end by 10 bases; junction bases not matched to a gene: 4. The CDR3 is CASSLVGLAGAEQFF. The CDR3 region has the DNA TGTGCCAGCAGCTTAGTTGGACTAGCGGGAGCCGAGCAGTTCTTC.

This chain links TRBV7-2 with TRBJ1-2; the D is unclear. CDR3 length: 14 residues. CDR1 and CDR2 from the germline V gene are SGHTA and FQGNSA. With 1 base removed from V and 4 bases from J, the gap between germline ends came to 10 bases. The CDR3 sequence is CASSLGWGGYGYTF. In DNA form, the CDR3 reads TGTGCCAGCAGCTTAGGGTGGGGTGGCTATGGCTACACCTTC.

This clonotype was detected many times. The chain carries TRBV4-1 and TRBJ1-4; D remains ambiguous. The CDR3 contains 19 residues. CDR1 is MGHRA, CDR2 YSYEKL, per germline. Trimming stripped 3 bases from V and 6 bases from J, with 26 bases between. The CDR3 DNA sequence: TGCGCCAGCAGCCACCCACGCCTGGGCTCCTCCAAAAGGGATGAAAAACTGTTTTTT. It encodes CASSHPRLGSSKRDEKLFF.

Details on this clonotype: This could be a read error, since a much larger clone is one nucleotide away. This chain links TRBV10-2 with TRBJ2-7; D might be TRBD2 (5 bases). The CDR3 runs 12 residues. Germline loops: CDR1 WSHSY, CDR2 SAAADI. CDR3 sequence reads: CASSAADYEQNF. CDR3 DNA sequence: TGCGCCAGCAGTGCGGCAGACTACGAGCAGAACTTC.

In this sample, this clonotype turned up a few times. The chain couples TRBV7-9 to TRBJ1-3; D is uncertain. The CDR3 loop spans 16 amino acids. Trimming removed 1 base from V and 4 bases from J, with 14 bases in between. Germline lookup yields CDR1 SEHNR and CDR2 FQNEAQ (reference sequence). Written as DNA, the CDR3 is TGTGCCAGCAGCTTAGTGTCCCAAGCCCCCGGAAACACCATATATTTT. Its translation is CASSLVSQAPGNTIYF.

This clonotype occurred a few times. The chain links TRBV28 to TRBJ2-7; 8 positions agree with TRBD1. The CDR3 is 16 amino acids. The junction had 13 bases not matched to a gene; V was cut back by 5 bases and J by 4 bases. The V gene's germline CDR1 is MDHEN and CDR2 SYDVKM. In DNA, the CDR3 is TGTGCCAGCAGTCCAATTTTTGGACAGGGTTCGTACGAGCAGTACTTC. Its translation is CASSPIFGQGSYEQYF.

This clonotype was recorded at least ten times. The rearrangement uses TRBV5-1 and TRBJ1-1, with 8 bases that match TRBD1. Germline values: CDR1 SGHRS, CDR2 YFSETQ. The CDR3 has 15 residues. V gave up 3 bases and J gave up 3 bases; unmatched junction bases: 7. CDR3: CASSSILQGDTEAFF. Written as DNA, the CDR3 is TGCGCCAGCAGCTCCATACTACAGGGGGACACTGAAGCTTTCTTT.

V usage is TRBV5-6 and J usage is TRBJ2-7; 7 bases fit TRBD1. Germline CDR1 and CDR2: SGHDT and YYEEEE. The V and J ends lost 0 bases and 2 bases, in that order; junction bases with no gene match: 8. The CDR3 is 16 amino acids. DNA of the CDR3: TGTGCCAGCAGCTTGGCCCCGACCGGGACAGCCTACGAGCAGTACTTC. Its protein product is CASSLAPTGTAYEQYF.

There are many counts of this clonotype. The chain joins TRBV5-1 to TRBJ2-3; 9 positions match TRBD2. Trimming cost V 0 bases and J 10 bases; bases outside gene matches: 6. The CDR3 has 14 amino acids. CDR1 and CDR2 from the germline V gene are SGHRS and YFSETQ. This CDR3 is CASSLGLAGSAQYF. The DNA of the CDR3 is TGCGCCAGCAGCTTGGGTCTAGCGGGATCCGCGCAGTATTTT.